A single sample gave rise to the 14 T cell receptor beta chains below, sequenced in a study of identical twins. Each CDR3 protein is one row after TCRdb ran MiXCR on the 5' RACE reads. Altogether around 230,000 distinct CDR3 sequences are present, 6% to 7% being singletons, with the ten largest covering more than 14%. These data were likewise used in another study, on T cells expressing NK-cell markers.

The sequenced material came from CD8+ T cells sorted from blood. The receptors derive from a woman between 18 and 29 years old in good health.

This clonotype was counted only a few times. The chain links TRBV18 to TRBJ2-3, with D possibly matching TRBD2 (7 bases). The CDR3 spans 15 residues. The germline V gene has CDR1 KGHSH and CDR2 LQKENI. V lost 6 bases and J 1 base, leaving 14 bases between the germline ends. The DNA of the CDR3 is TGTGCCAGCTCGCCGCCGGGGGGCCGCACAGATACGCAGTATTTT. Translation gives CASSPPGGRTDTQYF.

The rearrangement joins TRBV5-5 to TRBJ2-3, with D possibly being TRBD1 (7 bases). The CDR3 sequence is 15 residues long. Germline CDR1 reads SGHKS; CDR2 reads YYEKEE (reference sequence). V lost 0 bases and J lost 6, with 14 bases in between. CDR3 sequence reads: CASSLAGGGQDTQYF. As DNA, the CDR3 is TGTGCCAGCAGCTTGGCCGGAGGGGGCCAGGATACGCAGTATTTT.

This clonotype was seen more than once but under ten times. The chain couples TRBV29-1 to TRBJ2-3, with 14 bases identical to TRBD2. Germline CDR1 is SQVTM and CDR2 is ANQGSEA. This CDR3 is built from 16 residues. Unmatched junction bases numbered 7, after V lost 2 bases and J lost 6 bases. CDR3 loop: CSVEKGLAGVGDTQYF. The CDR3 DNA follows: TGCAGCGTTGAAAAGGGACTAGCGGGGGTAGGTGATACGCAGTATTTT.

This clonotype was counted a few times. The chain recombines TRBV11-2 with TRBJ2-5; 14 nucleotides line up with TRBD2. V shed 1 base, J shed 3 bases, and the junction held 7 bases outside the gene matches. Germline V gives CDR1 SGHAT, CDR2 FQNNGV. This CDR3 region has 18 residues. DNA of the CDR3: TGTGCCAGCAGCTTAGGGGGACTAGCGGGAGCGGGGGAAGAGACCCAGTACTTC. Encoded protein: CASSLGGLAGAGEETQYF. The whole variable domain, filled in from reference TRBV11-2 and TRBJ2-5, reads EAGVAQSPRYKIIEKRQSVAFWCNPISGHATLYWYQQILGQGPKLLIQFQNNGVVDDSQLPKDRFSAERLKGVDSTLKIQPAKLEDSAVYLCASSLGGLAGAGEETQYFGPGTRLLVL.

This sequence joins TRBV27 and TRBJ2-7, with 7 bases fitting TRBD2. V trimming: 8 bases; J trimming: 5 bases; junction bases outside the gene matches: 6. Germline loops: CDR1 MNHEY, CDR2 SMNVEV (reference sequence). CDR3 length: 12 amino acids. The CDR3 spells CASWGGVDEQYF. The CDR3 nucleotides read TGTGCCAGCTGGGGGGGAGTTGACGAGCAGTACTTC.

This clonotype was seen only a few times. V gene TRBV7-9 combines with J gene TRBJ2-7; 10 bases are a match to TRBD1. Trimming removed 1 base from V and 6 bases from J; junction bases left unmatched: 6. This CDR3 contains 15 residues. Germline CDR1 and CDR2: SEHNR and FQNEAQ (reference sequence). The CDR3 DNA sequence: TGTGCCAGCAGCTTAGGAGACAGGGGGCGTTCCGAGCAGTACTTC. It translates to CASSLGDRGRSEQYF.

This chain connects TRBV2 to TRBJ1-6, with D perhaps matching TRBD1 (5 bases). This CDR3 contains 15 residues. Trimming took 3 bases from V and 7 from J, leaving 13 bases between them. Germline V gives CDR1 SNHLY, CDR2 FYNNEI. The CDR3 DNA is TGTGCCAGCAGTGACGTGGGGGGGGAGAATTCACCCCTCCACTTT. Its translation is CASSDVGGENSPLHF.

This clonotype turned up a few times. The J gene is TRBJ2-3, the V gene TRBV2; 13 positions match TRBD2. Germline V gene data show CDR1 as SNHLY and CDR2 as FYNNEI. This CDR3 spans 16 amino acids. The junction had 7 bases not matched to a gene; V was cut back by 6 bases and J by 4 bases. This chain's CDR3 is CASRWTSGRVADTQYF. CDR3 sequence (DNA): TGTGCCAGCAGGTGGACTAGCGGGAGAGTAGCAGATACGCAGTATTTT.

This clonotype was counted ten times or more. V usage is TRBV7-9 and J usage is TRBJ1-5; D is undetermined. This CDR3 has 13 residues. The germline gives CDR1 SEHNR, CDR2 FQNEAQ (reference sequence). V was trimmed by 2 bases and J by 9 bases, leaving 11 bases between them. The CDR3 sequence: CASSLNSVGPQHF. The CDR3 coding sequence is TGTGCCAGCAGCTTAAATAGCGTCGGGCCCCAGCATTTT.

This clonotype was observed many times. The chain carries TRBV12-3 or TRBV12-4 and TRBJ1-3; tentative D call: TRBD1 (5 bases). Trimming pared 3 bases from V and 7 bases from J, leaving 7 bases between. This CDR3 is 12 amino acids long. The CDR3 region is CASSFGGNTIYF. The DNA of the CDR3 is TGTGCCAGCAGTTTTGGGGGGAACACCATATATTTT.

The CDR3 loop reads CASSYGTGDYNEQFF. The CDR3 nucleotides read TGTGCCAGCAGCTATGGGACAGGGGACTACAATGAGCAGTTCTTC. The rearrangement uses TRBV27 and TRBJ2-1, with TRBD1 matching 10 bases. Germline values: CDR1 MNHEY, CDR2 SMNVEV (reference sequence). This CDR3 contains 15 residues. J was trimmed by 3 bases and V by 6 bases; bases with no gene match: 5.

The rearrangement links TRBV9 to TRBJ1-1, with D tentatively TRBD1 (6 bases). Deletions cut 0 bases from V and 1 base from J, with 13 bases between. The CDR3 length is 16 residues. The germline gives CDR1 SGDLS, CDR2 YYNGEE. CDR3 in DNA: TGTGCCAGCAGCGTAGGGGGGGCGAGTGCGAACACTGAAGCTTTCTTT. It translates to CASSVGGASANTEAFF.

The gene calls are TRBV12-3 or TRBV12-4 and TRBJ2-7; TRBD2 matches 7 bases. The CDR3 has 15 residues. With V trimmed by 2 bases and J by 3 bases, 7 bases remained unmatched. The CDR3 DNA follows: TGTGCCAGCAGTTTATGGGGACTAACAGGCTACGAGCAGTACTTC. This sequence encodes CASSLWGLTGYEQYF.

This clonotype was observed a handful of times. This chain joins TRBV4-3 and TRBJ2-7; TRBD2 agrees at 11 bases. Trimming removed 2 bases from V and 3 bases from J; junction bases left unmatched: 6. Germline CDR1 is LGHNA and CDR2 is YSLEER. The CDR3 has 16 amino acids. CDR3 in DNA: TGCGCCAGCAGCCAAACCCTAGCGGGAGGTCTCTACGAGCAGTACTTC. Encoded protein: CASSQTLAGGLYEQYF.